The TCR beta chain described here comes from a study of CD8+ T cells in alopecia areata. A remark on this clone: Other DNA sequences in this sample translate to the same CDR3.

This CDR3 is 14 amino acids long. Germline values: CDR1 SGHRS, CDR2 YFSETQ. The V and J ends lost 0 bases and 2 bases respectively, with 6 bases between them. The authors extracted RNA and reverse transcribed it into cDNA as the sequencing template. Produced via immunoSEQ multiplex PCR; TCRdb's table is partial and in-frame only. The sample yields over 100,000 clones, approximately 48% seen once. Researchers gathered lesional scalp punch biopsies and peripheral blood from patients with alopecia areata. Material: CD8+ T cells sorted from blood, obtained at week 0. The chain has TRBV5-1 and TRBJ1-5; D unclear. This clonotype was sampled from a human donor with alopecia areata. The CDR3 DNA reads TGCGCCAGCAGCTTGGAGGGTGGCAATCAGCCCCAGCATTTT. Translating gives CASSLEGGNQPQHF.